Listed below are T cell receptor beta chains from one sample, sequenced in a study of technical replicates of blood from several donors. This table comes from immunoSEQ multiplex PCR, and its TCRdb copy is limited to in-frame clones, with some not included. The repertoire consists of 85,000 or so clones, with approximately 95% occurring once and the leading ten covering over 0.2%. The sequenced material came from T cells isolated from PBMCs. The receptors were gathered from a human donor in good health. Each CDR3 is given with its conserved first and last residue. Each record gives: V gene, D gene, J gene, clone size, CDR3 protein, CDR3 DNA. D genes are given only for firm matches. The listing skips clone size in some rows; elsewhere it reads once, few, many or a size class.

>TRBV29-1|TRBD1|TRBJ1-2|-
CSVDPGTGNYGYTF
TGCAGCGTTGATCCCGGGACAGGGAACTATGGCTACACCTTC
>TRBV7-9|TRBD1|TRBJ1-2|few
CASSSGQVYGYTF
TGTGCCAGCAGCTCTGGACAGGTCTATGGCTACACCTTC
>TRBV27|TRBD1|TRBJ2-7|-
CASSFQLGTGAYEQYF
TGTGCCAGCAGTTTTCAGCTCGGGACAGGGGCCTACGAGCAGTACTTC
>TRBV19|-|TRBJ2-7|-
CASRDSAYEQYF
TGTGCCAGTAGAGACAGCGCCTACGAGCAGTACTTC
>TRBV10-1|TRBD1|TRBJ2-7|-
CASSDPGQGHYEQYF
TGCGCCAGCAGTGATCCGGGACAGGGGCACTACGAGCAGTACTTC
>TRBV15|-|TRBJ2-1|-
CATSRASKLSSFLSYNEQFF
TGTGCCACCAGCAGAGCTTCCAAACTCTCTAGTTTCCTATCCTACAATGAGCAGTTCTTC
>TRBV10-2|-|TRBJ2-7|-
CASSDRQVSEQYF
TGCGCCAGCAGTGACCGACAGGTATCCGAGCAGTACTTC
>TRBV5-8|-|TRBJ2-1|-
CASSLYVGLNEQFF
TGTGCCAGCAGCTTGTATGTTGGGCTCAATGAGCAGTTCTTC
>TRBV28|-|TRBJ1-1|once
CASWRVGGTEAFF
TGTGCCAGCTGGAGGGTTGGTGGAACTGAAGCTTTCTTT
>TRBV5-1|-|TRBJ1-1|-
CASSLGSGGTEAFF
TGCGCCAGCAGCTTGGGATCCGGGGGCACTGAAGCTTTCTTT
>TRBV7-2|-|TRBJ2-3|once
CASSPRGPTTDTQYF
TGTGCCAGCAGCCCCAGGGGTCCAACCACAGATACGCAGTATTTT
>TRBV5-6|TRBD1|TRBJ2-1|once
CASSELGTGVLNEQFF
TGTGCCAGCAGCGAACTCGGGACAGGGGTATTGAATGAGCAGTTCTTC
>TRBV19|-|TRBJ1-5|-
CASSIGQPREPQHF
TGTGCCAGTAGTATAGGTCAGCCCAGGGAGCCCCAGCATTTT
>TRBV28|-|TRBJ1-5|-
CASSLQGRDNQPQHF
TGTGCCAGCAGTCTGCAGGGAAGGGACAATCAGCCCCAGCATTTT
>TRBV15|TRBD1|TRBJ1-5|-
CATSSRTGSWPAPQHF
TGTGCCACCAGCTCACGGACAGGGTCCTGGCCAGCGCCCCAGCATTTT
>TRBV28|-|TRBJ2-1|-
CASRKPDTYEQFF
TGTGCCAGCAGAAAACCCGATACATACGAGCAGTTCTTC
>TRBV28|TRBD2|TRBJ2-1|-
CASSSGGTSFNEQFF
TGTGCCAGCAGTTCAGGAGGGACTAGCTTCAATGAGCAGTTCTTC
>TRBV10-3|-|TRBJ1-1|-
CAISAGRGSLVDTEAFF
TGTGCCATCAGTGCGGGGAGGGGATCACTGGTGGACACTGAAGCTTTCTTT
>TRBV5-6|TRBD1|TRBJ1-2|once
CASSLDPQGAGYGYTF
TGTGCCAGCAGCTTGGACCCCCAGGGGGCGGGCTATGGCTACACCTTC
>TRBV6-5|-|TRBJ2-7|once
CASSYSFVRGNEQYF
TGTGCCAGCAGTTACTCGTTCGTCAGAGGGAACGAGCAGTACTTC
>TRBV5-1|TRBD1|TRBJ1-4|-
CASSLAGTGGNEKLFF
TGCGCCAGCAGCTTGGCCGGGACAGGTGGGAATGAAAAACTGTTTTTT
>TRBV19|-|TRBJ1-4|-
CASSHPGTYEKLFF
TGTGCCAGTAGCCACCCCGGTACCTATGAAAAACTGTTTTTT
>TRBV27|TRBD1|TRBJ1-1|-
CASSHGQAGADTEAFF
TGTGCCAGCAGTCATGGACAGGCCGGGGCTGACACTGAAGCTTTCTTT
>TRBV5-1|TRBD2|TRBJ2-7|-
CASSSWGGREQYF
TGCGCCAGCAGCTCGTGGGGGGGAAGGGAGCAGTACTTC
>TRBV7-2|TRBD1|TRBJ2-7|-
CASSSFPQGAYEQYF
TGTGCCAGCAGCTCATTTCCGCAGGGGGCGTACGAGCAGTACTTC
>TRBV5-4|TRBD2|TRBJ2-7|-
CASSLGWGGTYEQYF
TGTGCCAGCAGCTTGGGGTGGGGGGGGACCTACGAGCAGTACTTC
>TRBV10-3|-|TRBJ2-7|-
CASYAGEQSYEQYF
TGTGCCTCGTACGCAGGGGAACAGTCGTACGAGCAGTACTTC
>TRBV28|-|TRBJ1-2|-
CASSFGEGGYGYTF
TGTGCCAGCAGCTTTGGGGAGGGTGGCTATGGCTACACCTTC
>TRBV10-2|-|TRBJ1-2|-
CASRDRLANYGYTF
TGCGCCAGCAGAGACAGGTTAGCTAACTATGGCTACACCTTC
>TRBV18|TRBD1|TRBJ1-2|-
CASSAGTGGNYGYTF
TGTGCCAGCTCAGCCGGGACAGGGGGAAACTATGGCTACACCTTC
>TRBV27|TRBD1|TRBJ1-1|-
CASSAQGASTEAFF
TGTGCCAGCAGTGCACAGGGGGCCAGCACTGAAGCTTTCTTT
>TRBV5-1|-|TRBJ2-5|-
CASSLGGPQETQYF
TGCGCCAGCAGCTTGGGGGGGCCACAAGAGACCCAGTACTTC
>TRBV5-6|-|TRBJ1-3|-
CASSFAGFGNTIYF
TGTGCCAGCAGCTTTGCAGGCTTTGGAAACACCATATATTTT
>TRBV5-6|TRBD1|TRBJ1-1|-
CASSYDRAMNTEAFF
TGTGCCAGCAGCTATGACAGGGCCATGAACACTGAAGCTTTCTTT
>TRBV30|-|TRBJ1-3|-
CAWSGGSGNTIYF
TGTGCCTGGAGTGGCGGGTCGGGAAACACCATATATTTT
>TRBV5-1|TRBD2|TRBJ2-3|-
CASRSGGVTDTQYF
TGCGCCAGCAGGTCGGGAGGGGTCACAGATACGCAGTATTTT
>TRBV5-1|TRBD1|TRBJ2-7|once
CASGPGAGGTYEQYF
TGCGCCAGCGGTCCCGGTGCAGGGGGAACCTACGAGCAGTACTTC
>TRBV2|-|TRBJ2-1|-
CASSFDEQFF
TGTGCCAGCAGTTTCGATGAGCAGTTCTTC
>TRBV18|TRBD1|TRBJ1-5|few
CASQGQANQPQHF
TGTGCCAGCCAAGGACAGGCAAATCAGCCCCAGCATTTT
>TRBV10-3|TRBD1|TRBJ1-3|-
CATSRVQGYSGNTIYF
TGTGCCACCAGTAGGGTACAGGGGTACTCTGGAAACACCATATATTTT
>TRBV7-2|-|TRBJ2-5|-
CASSSPRGGSGGETQYF
TGTGCCAGCAGTTCTCCCCGCGGTGGGTCTGGGGGGGAGACCCAGTACTTC
>TRBV5-8|-|TRBJ1-1|-
CASRVRVGWDTEAFF
TGTGCCAGCAGGGTCAGGGTTGGTTGGGACACTGAAGCTTTCTTT
>TRBV6-5|TRBD1|TRBJ1-3|-
CASRETGVGGNTIYF
TGTGCCAGCCGCGAAACAGGGGTGGGAGGAAACACCATATATTTT
>TRBV7-2|TRBD2|TRBJ2-7|-
CASSFTYLAGIYEQYF
TGTGCCAGCAGCTTTACCTATCTAGCGGGAATTTACGAGCAGTACTTC
>TRBV19|TRBD1|TRBJ2-7|-
CASTGTTGPPYEQYF
TGTGCCAGTACAGGGACGACAGGGCCCCCCTACGAGCAGTACTTC
>TRBV4-1|-|TRBJ2-7|once
CASSQDPFYEQYF
TGCGCCAGCAGCCAAGATCCCTTTTACGAGCAGTACTTC
>TRBV10-3|-|TRBJ2-1|-
CAISEPASRNYNEQFF
TGTGCCATCAGTGAACCGGCTAGCCGAAACTACAATGAGCAGTTCTTC
>TRBV5-1|TRBD1|TRBJ1-3|-
CASSSRTGVSGNTIYF
TGCGCCAGCAGCTCTCGGACAGGGGTATCTGGAAACACCATATATTTT
>TRBV27|-|TRBJ1-1|-
CASSWASGLNTEAFF
TGTGCCAGCAGCTGGGCAAGTGGTCTCAACACTGAAGCTTTCTTT
>TRBV19|TRBD1|TRBJ1-5|few
CASQISGTGLQPQHF
TGTGCCAGCCAAATCTCCGGGACAGGGCTCCAGCCCCAGCATTTT
>TRBV7-3|TRBD2|TRBJ2-1|-
CASSLAGRTSSYNEQFF
TGTGCCAGCAGCTTAGCCGGACGGACTAGCTCCTACAATGAGCAGTTCTTC
>TRBV4-2|TRBD1|TRBJ1-2|-
CASSLDRVSDGYTF
TGTGCCAGCAGCCTTGACAGGGTCTCTGATGGCTACACCTTC
>TRBV25-1|-|TRBJ1-6|-
CASTTGYNSPLHF
TGTGCCAGCACTACAGGGTACAATTCACCCCTCCACTTT
>TRBV6-5|-|TRBJ2-7|-
CASSLVEAPHYEQYF
TGTGCCAGCAGTCTTGTCGAAGCCCCTCACTACGAGCAGTACTTC
>TRBV2|-|TRBJ1-1|few
CASNRVGDTEAFF
TGTGCCAGCAACAGGGTCGGGGACACTGAAGCTTTCTTT
>TRBV27|-|TRBJ1-5|-
CASSFTGQPQHF
TGTGCCAGCAGTTTCACGGGTCAGCCCCAGCATTTT
>TRBV6-5|-|TRBJ2-7|-
CASAVYSGRSREQYF
TGTGCCAGCGCCGTTTATTCCGGGAGAAGTAGGGAGCAGTACTTC
>TRBV5-8|-|TRBJ2-3|-
CASSLGEGTQYF
TGTGCCAGCAGCTTGGGCGAGGGAACGCAGTATTTT
>TRBV11-2|-|TRBJ2-3|-
CASSLVPGSTDTQYF
TGTGCCAGCAGCTTAGTTCCGGGAAGCACAGATACGCAGTATTTT
>TRBV27|-|TRBJ1-5|-
CASSLFSGASNQPQHF
TGTGCCAGCAGTTTATTCTCAGGGGCTAGCAATCAGCCCCAGCATTTT